This T cell receptor beta chain was captured in a study of control samples from healthy donors and cancer patients (dated by TCRdb to the early 2020s). From the germline V gene, CDR1 is KGHDR and CDR2 is SFDVKD. CDR3 length: 13 amino acids, cysteine to phenylalanine. Only CDR3 DNA remains: 39 bases, in frame from the first base. Trimming takes 10 bases from V and 4 bases from J, and the germline ends sit 15 bases apart. Of note for this clone: Its target antigen remains unknown. No quality values exist for individual bases; no much larger clone is one base distant.

Library preparation used the immunoSEQ multiplex PCR assay. The table was pulled from immuneACCESS by TCRdb, which kept in-frame rearrangements only. Such tables lose some clones; where checked, under half of the loss comes from unresolved V genes, and the rest has no known cause. In all, the sample holds 200,000 to 250,000 clones, and just under 95% of those were seen once. The ten biggest clones cover roughly 1.6% of the sample. The sample was blood. The sequence was collected from a middle-aged man in good health. The sequence is built from TRBV24-1 and TRBJ2-5; D gene: possibly TRBD1, on 6 matching bases. The CDR3 loop reads CATSLGTRETQYF. The DNA sequence follows: TGTGCCACTTCCCTCGGGACAAGAGAGACCCAGTACTTC.